This entry features one T cell receptor beta chain sequence. The sample belongs to a study of cytomegalovirus exposure and HLA in healthy donors. PCR used 60 Vbeta primers and 13 Jbeta primers. Some clones are missing from TCRdb's copy, which holds only in-frame ones; the method was immunoSEQ multiplex PCR. Altogether roughly 150,000 clones are present, roughly 82% being singletons, with the ten largest covering 6.5% to 7.5%. Trimming removed 6 bases from V and 1 base from J, with 9 bases in between. The germline gives CDR1 MNHEY, CDR2 SMNVEV (reference sequence). The CDR3 has 13 amino acids. V usage is TRBV27 and J usage is TRBJ1-1; D ambiguous. The sample consisted of PBMCs. The receptor was isolated from a woman aged 45 to 65 in good health and CMV-seropositive. In DNA, the CDR3 is TGTGCCAGCAGCCCTACAGCGAACACTGAAGCTTTCTTT. Its protein product is CASSPTANTEAFF.